This T cell receptor beta chain was documented in a study of beta chain features in type 1 diabetes. General study results and limits: Shorter templates might be favored by PCR, equally in patients and controls. Patients with type 1 diabetes showed fewer VDJ junction insertions and more deletions.

Trimming cost V 6 bases and J 5 bases, with 13 bases left between them. The CDR3 spans 13 residues. CDR1 is MDHEN, CDR2 SYDVKM, per germline. In this sample, this clone turned up a few times. Its antigen is still unknown. Purity (above 98%) was reached by all sorted populations. Reverse transcription of all isolated RNA meant that expressed TCRB transcripts were sequenced. Profiling relied on immunoSEQ multiplex PCR, and the TCRdb table lists in-frame clones only, not all of them. The repertoire consists of around 280,000 clones, with 8% occurring once and the leading ten covering 1%. The TCR comes from a young woman in good health. The sequencing input was central memory CD4+ T cells from blood. The rearrangement uses TRBV28 and TRBJ1-2; D is ambiguous. This chain's CDR3 is CASRTPGQYGYTF. In DNA, the CDR3 is TGTGCCAGCAGAACCCCCGGTCAATATGGCTACACCTTC.